Given below is one T cell receptor (beta chain) in context. What it binds is not known. The sample belongs to a study of blood T cells in healthy people across ages. Through a sample-barcoded 5' primer and a J-beta primer mix, a second PCR was run for roughly 7 to 11 cycles. TCRdb reanalysed the 5' RACE reads using MiXCR and keeps one entry per CDR3 protein. The table shows about 1.1 million distinct CDR3 sequences, with approximately 38% occurring only once. Study results and limitations: Higher diversity and more naive CD4+ cells were features of long-lived donors, compared to aged donors. Estimates based on one million T cells were treated as lower bounds. Per million T cells, TCR beta diversity dropped roughly linearly as age increased.

This TCR derives from a man aged 18 to 30 in good health. What was sequenced was blood.

CDR3 sequence reads: CASWGRSSSYNSPLHF. The CDR3 region has the DNA TGTGCCAGCTGGGGCAGGTCGAGCTCCTATAATTCACCCCTCCACTTT. This rearrangement joins TRBV21-1 to TRBJ1-6; TRBD1, the table's D call, lacks a check against the DNA. TRBV21-1 is a listed pseudogene. This CDR3 is 16 amino acids long.